This note documents a single TCR beta chain sequence. Its antigen is not yet known. No base-level quality is on record; no much larger clone is a single base apart. The sequencing machine was a NextSeq 500. Starting from about 15 ng of total RNA, TCR libraries were made with the QIAseq Immune Repertoire RNA Library Kit, Human TCR Panel. TCR libraries were sequenced on an Illumina NextSeq with a Mid Output V2 kit, using asymmetric 261x41 paired-end reads. Every TCR library was diluted to 4 nM, then pooled, denatured and loaded at approximately 0.96 pM. The paper's data handling went like this. TCR FASTQ files were processed in the QIAGEN GeneGlobe Data Analysis Center, and downstream analysis was performed in R 3.5.2. Clonality was calculated as one minus Shannon entropy normalized by the log of the number of unique productive sequences. For each subset, Fisher exact tests at 5% FDR were used to find TRA or TRB clonotypes whose abundance differed between baseline and M1. Differentially abundant clonotypes were grouped as emerging, expanding, contracting or non-expanding/contracting. Morisita's overlap index was used to measure repertoire overlap between patients. The public reads were quality trimmed at Q25 with fastp and then assembled into clones with MiXCR by TCRdb, keeping productive beta chains. A single entry per CDR3 protein holds the most common genes and DNA from its merged rows. V and J calls and clone size were set by TCRdb, not the authors. The sample yields around 450 distinct CDR3 sequences; about 17% were counted once. The leading ten clones occupy around two fifths of the sample.

CDR1 and CDR2 (SGHDT, YYEEEE) derive from the germline V gene. V is cut by 7 bases and J by 3 bases, and the space between the germline ends is 19 bases. Inclusive of the bounding cysteine and phenylalanine, the CDR3 is 15 residues long. Only the CDR3 DNA stays, 45 bases, in frame from base 1. A BD FACSAria II cell sorter was used to sort four subsets, defined by PD-1 and/or TIGIT, from live CD3+CD8+TCRalphabeta+ cells. Circulating CD8 T cells were sorted into four subsets by PD-1 and TIGIT expression to characterize their relevance to anti-PD-1 therapy response. Both TCR alpha and TCR beta chains were sequenced from each sorted CD8 T-cell subset. Peripheral blood was drawn before the first anti-PD-1 injection and after two and four injections. PBMCs were immediately isolated by Ficoll gradient centrifugation. Until use, PBMCs were kept cryopreserved in liquid nitrogen in RPMI containing 20% FCS and about 9.5% DMSO. After thawing, PBMCs were stained with a viability dye and with antibodies against CD3, CD8alpha, TCRalphabeta, PD-1 and TIGIT. Total RNA was extracted with the RNeasy Kit, and every sample reached a RIN above 7.

The data belong to a study of circulating CD8 cells and anti-PD-1 response in melanoma (dated by TCRdb to about 2020). About the full investigation: Patients received nivolumab intravenously at 3 mg/kg every 2 weeks. The melanoma cohort included around 13 patients, of whom seven received anti-PD-1 as first-line therapy and six had previously received targeted therapy or immunotherapy. The TCR repertoire analysis covered some eleven melanoma patients: 7 non-responders and 4 responders. PD-1 on on-treatment samples was detected using a biotinylated anti-human IgG4 antibody. Patients with complete or partial responses were counted as responders, while patients with stable or progressive disease (RECIST v1.1) were counted as non-responders.

Study-wide conclusions, independent of this receptor: Only baseline and M1 samples, drawn from a small cohort with few responders, went into the published TCR repertoire comparisons. Because of limited material, replicates were generally not included when the experiments were performed. The authors pointed out that the cohort included both treatment-naive and previously treated patients, and that this mix could influence the results. Repertoires were mostly private between subsets, with fewer than 7% of TRB clonotypes shared at M1, and the greatest sharing occurred between DPOS and TIGIT. The DNEG repertoire had the highest diversity, the PD-1 and DPOS repertoires had similar and higher clonality, and the TIGIT repertoires had the lowest diversity. Since no tumor material could be accessed, the researchers instead assessed tumor reactivity using peptide assays on expanded sorted subsets.

The rearranged segments are TRBV5-6 and TRBJ1-1; the best D guess is TRBD1, with 5 bases matching. This specimen was CD8+ T cells from PBMCs, taken at baseline or after one month of anti-PD-1 therapy (not recorded which). The origin of this receptor is a human donor with melanoma. The donor label of this sample is uncertain. Some clones in this sample may be carry-over from other donors' samples. CDR3 sequence: CASRFAAGVDTEAFF. The DNA sequence is TGTGCCAGCCGATTCGCGGCGGGGGTGGACACTGAAGCTTTCTTT.